This T cell receptor beta chain was captured in a study of T-cell memory formation after mild COVID-19. This CDR3 comprises 13 residues. V lost 1 base to trimming and J lost 5 bases, with 8 bases between them. TCRdb ran MiXCR on the 5' RACE reads and lists one entry per CDR3 protein. The data show under 600,000 distinct CDR3 sequences, 20% to 25% seen once. Study findings and constraints: Clones that contracted from day 15 to 85 had balanced CD4/CD8; later expanders were CD4+ biased.

Remarks on this clonotype: The antigen remains unidentified.

V and J are TRBV12-3 or TRBV12-4 and TRBJ1-1; D gene unclear. Sequenced input: PBMCs or a T cell subset sorted from them (not recorded which). The receptor comes from an adult woman who had mild COVID-19 (a few samples of this study predate the infection). Cell type and time point are not known. CDR3 region: CASSLERWTEAFF. In nucleotides, the CDR3 is TGTGCCAGCAGTTTAGAGAGGTGGACTGAAGCTTTCTTT.